This T cell receptor (beta chain) was observed in a study of blood T cell repertoires in COVID-19. About the research overall: The United States, Italy and Spain provided the acute and convalescent COVID-19 samples. Nucleic acid was either cDNA or gDNA, and it came from T cells, B-cell-depleted T cells, or PBMCs.

Per the original methods: Quantification of nucleated cells was approximated via reference gene primer amplification. Libraries were prepared by immunoSEQ multiplex PCR; TCRdb keeps only in-frame clonotypes and omits some of them. V and J calls and clone size follow that table, whereas D and trimming were derived from the DNA. The table includes roughly 150,000 clones, roughly nine tenths detected once. The germline V gene encodes CDR1 MNHNY and CDR2 SVGAGI (reference sequence). Trimming removed 6 bases at V and 6 bases at J, with 12 bases between. There are 13 residues in the CDR3. The source material was peripheral blood. The V call is TRBV6-6, the J call TRBJ1-5, with D tentatively TRBD1 (6 bases). The clonotype was recovered from a man in his 60s with acute or convalescent COVID-19. CDR3 coding DNA: TGTGCCAGCAGCCAGGGGCAGGTTCAGCCCCAGCATTTT. This encodes CASSQGQVQPQHF.